Following are 27 T cell receptor beta chains from one sample sequenced in a study of T cells in tumors after PD-1 blockade. The repertoire was sequenced with immunoSEQ multiplex PCR; TCRdb's copy has only in-frame clones and lacks some. The sample lists tens of thousands of clones; around 85% were seen once. This material consisted of PBMCs, taken before anti-PD-1 therapy. The receptors come from a human donor with advanced basal cell or squamous cell carcinoma (not recorded which).

The gene calls are TRBV5-4 and TRBJ2-7; perhaps TRBD1 as D (5 bases). The germline gives CDR1 SGHNT, CDR2 YYREEE (reference sequence). V was trimmed by 2 bases and J by 2 bases, leaving 8 bases between them. This CDR3 is built from 13 residues. The CDR3 nucleotides are TGTGCCAGCAGCTTACAGGAGACCTACGAGCAGTACTTC. Translating it yields CASSLQETYEQYF.

J is TRBJ2-4 and V is TRBV15; D is uncertain. With 0 bases removed from V and 3 bases from J, the gap between germline ends came to 15 bases. This CDR3 has 17 amino acids. Germline CDR1 LNHNV, CDR2 YYDKDF (reference sequence). Here the CDR3 reads CATSRDLRLLGKNIQYF. CDR3 nucleotide sequence: TGTGCCACCAGCAGAGATCTAAGACTGCTTGGCAAAAACATTCAGTACTTC.

This clone occurred once. The V and J genes are TRBV6-6 and TRBJ1-4; D gene ambiguous. The germline V gene has CDR1 MNHNY and CDR2 SVGAGI (reference sequence). The CDR3 length is 14 residues. The V end was cut by 6 bases, the J end by 0 bases, with 8 bases between. The CDR3 DNA reads TGTGCCAGCAGAGCAACTACAACTAATGAAAAACTGTTTTTT. It is translated as CASRATTTNEKLFF.

The V gene is TRBV19, the J gene TRBJ1-3; D gene uncertain. Trimming left V 0 bases short and J 0 bases short, with 6 bases between. In germline, CDR1 is LNHDA, CDR2 SQIVND (reference sequence). The CDR3 is 15 amino acids. The CDR3 spells CASSIDAGSGNTIYF. CDR3 nucleotide sequence: TGTGCCAGTAGTATAGACGCGGGCTCTGGAAACACCATATATTTT.

This clone was detected only a few times. The gene calls are TRBV3-1 (or the pseudogene TRBV3-2) and TRBJ1-5; D ambiguous. CDR1 and CDR2 (germline): LGHDT, YNNKEL (reference sequence). Trimming took 1 base from V and 4 from J, leaving 8 bases between them. The CDR3 is 14 residues long. This CDR3 reads CASSQAGFNQPQHF. The CDR3 DNA reads TGTGCCAGCAGCCAAGCGGGTTTTAATCAGCCCCAGCATTTT.

This clone was seen only a few times. V is TRBV28 and J is TRBJ1-2; the D is unclear. Germline V lookup: CDR1 MDHEN, CDR2 SYDVKM. This CDR3 contains 11 residues. Between the trimmed V and J ends, which lost 4 bases and 0 bases, there was a span of 0 bases. This CDR3 is CASSSNYGYTF. The CDR3 region has the DNA TGTGCCAGCAGTTCTAACTATGGCTACACCTTC.

The rearrangement uses TRBV13 and TRBJ2-3; D not certain. The germline V gene encodes CDR1 PRHDT and CDR2 FYEKMQ (reference sequence). V lost 6 bases to trimming and J lost 7 bases, with 17 bases between them. The CDR3 has 14 amino acids. Here the CDR3 DNA reads TGTGCCAGCAGGTCGCGGCTGGACCATAATACGCAGTATTTT. It specifies CASRSRLDHNTQYF.

DNA of the CDR3: TGTGCCAGCAGTGAAATGAGTAATGAGCAGTTCTTC. Its protein is CASSEMSNEQFF. The chain carries TRBV6-1 and TRBJ2-1; unclear D gene. V gave up 2 bases and J gave up 7 bases, with 6 bases separating them. Germline assignment: CDR1 MNHNS and CDR2 SASEGT. The CDR3 consists of 12 residues.

V and J are TRBV5-6 and TRBJ2-7; TRBD2 is a possible D gene (6 bases). Germline V gives CDR1 SGHDT, CDR2 YYEEEE. The CDR3 has 16 residues. The V end lost 0 bases, the J end lost 2 bases, and 15 bases lay between the germline ends. CDR3 DNA: TGTGCCAGCAGCTTGGGGGAGGCGCGGGAAGCCTACGAGCAGTACTTC. Its protein is CASSLGEAREAYEQYF.

The chain couples TRBV18 to TRBJ1-1; 7 positions match TRBD1. V shed 6 bases, J shed 1 base, and the junction held 2 bases outside the gene matches. The CDR3 is made up of 13 amino acids. The germline V gene has CDR1 KGHSH and CDR2 LQKENI. The CDR3 DNA is TGTGCCAGCTCTGGACAGGAGAACACTGAAGCTTTCTTT. Translated: CASSGQENTEAFF.

This clone was counted a few times. The chain recombines TRBV28 with TRBJ1-4, with TRBD1 as a possible D gene (5 bases). Germline V gene data show CDR1 as MDHEN and CDR2 as SYDVKM. V was trimmed by 5 bases and J by 5 bases, leaving 15 bases between them. The CDR3 has 15 amino acids. The CDR3 here is CASSVGGAQNEKLFF. The CDR3 nucleotides read TGTGCCAGCAGTGTTGGGGGTGCACAAAATGAAAAACTGTTTTTT. The full variable domain, completed using reference TRBV28 and TRBJ1-4, is DVKVTQSSRYLVKRTGEKVFLECVQDMDHENMFWYRQDPGLGLRLIYFSYDVKMKEKGDIPEGYSVSREKKERFSLILESASTNQTSMYLCASSVGGAQNEKLFFGSGTQLSVL.

The rearrangement joins TRBV19 to TRBJ2-3, with 8 bases lining up with TRBD2. The CDR3 sequence is 15 residues long. The trim removed 7 bases at V and 7 bases at J, leaving 13 bases unmatched. In germline, CDR1 is LNHDA, CDR2 SQIVND (reference sequence). The CDR3 is CASTTGQRGPYTQYF. DNA for the CDR3: TGTGCCAGTACCACTGGGCAGCGGGGGCCCTATACGCAGTATTTT.

Written as DNA, the CDR3 is TGTGCCAGCAGCTTAGATTTGGCTGAGGATGGCTACACCTTC. Amino acids: CASSLDLAEDGYTF. The genes are TRBV7-9 and TRBJ1-2; D is uncertain. V was shortened by 1 base and J by 6 bases, with 12 bases between the two germline ends. Looked up from germline, CDR1 is SEHNR and CDR2 is FQNEAQ (reference sequence). CDR3 length: 14 residues.

This rearrangement joins TRBV3-1 (or the pseudogene TRBV3-2) to TRBJ2-5; D remains ambiguous. Germline CDR1 and CDR2: LGHDT and YNNKEL (reference sequence). Deletions cut 3 bases from V and 0 bases from J, with 11 bases between. CDR3 length equals 15 residues. The CDR3 DNA follows: TGTGCCAGCAGCCACCCATTCCTCGACCAAGAGACCCAGTACTTC. It encodes CASSHPFLDQETQYF.

This chain uses TRBV15 with TRBJ2-3; the D gene is possibly TRBD2 (5 bases). The germline CDR1 and CDR2 sequences are LNHNV and YYDKDF (reference sequence). The germline V and J ends were trimmed by 5 bases and 0 bases, with 12 bases remaining between them. This CDR3 has 15 residues. CDR3 coding DNA: TGTGCCACCAGCCGGGGAGTCCCTAGCACAGATACGCAGTATTTT. Protein: CATSRGVPSTDTQYF.

V and J are TRBV6-5 and TRBJ2-7; D ambiguous. The germline CDR1 and CDR2 sequences are MNHEY and SVGAGI. V lost 5 bases and J lost 5, with 7 bases in between. The CDR3 totals 11 residues. The chain's CDR3 is CASSTQDEQYF. The CDR3 bases are TGTGCCAGCAGTACTCAAGACGAGCAGTACTTC.

This clone showed up just a few times. This sequence joins TRBV7-2 and TRBJ2-7, with 12 bases aligning to TRBD2. Germline CDR1 is SGHTA and CDR2 is FQGNSA. The CDR3 loop spans 14 amino acids. V was clipped by 7 bases and J by 7 bases; unmatched bases: 8. CDR3 sequence: CASKTSGRAGEQYF. Written as DNA, the CDR3 is TGTGCCAGCAAGACTAGCGGGAGAGCAGGAGAGCAGTACTTC.

The chain employs TRBV5-1 and TRBJ1-4; D is ambiguous. V dropped 0 bases and J dropped 8 bases, with 5 bases sitting between them. CDR3 length equals 12 residues. CDR1 is SGHRS, CDR2 YFSETQ, per germline. The CDR3 DNA is TGCGCCAGCAGCTTGGACGGGGAAAAACTGTTTTTT. Translated: CASSLDGEKLFF.

The chain employs TRBV18 and TRBJ1-1; a weak D match, TRBD1 (5 bases). Trimming cost V 2 bases and J 2 bases, with 15 bases left between them. CDR1 and CDR2 from the germline V gene are KGHSH and LQKENI. The CDR3 length is 16 residues. CDR3 DNA sequence: TGTGCCAGCTCACCAATTGGCCAGGGCGAAAACACTGAAGCTTTCTTT. It specifies CASSPIGQGENTEAFF.

Within the sample, this clone is medium-sized (0.01 to 0.1%). This chain connects TRBV5-1 to TRBJ2-6, with 7 bases that match TRBD1. Unmatched junction bases numbered 7, after V lost 5 bases and J lost 2 bases. CDR1 is SGHRS, CDR2 YFSETQ, per germline. The CDR3 totals 16 residues. The chain's CDR3 is CASRQEGGAGANVLTF. CDR3 coding DNA: TGCGCCAGCAGACAAGAAGGGGGCGCTGGGGCCAACGTCCTGACTTTC.

This clone has just a few counts. V and J are TRBV15 and TRBJ2-1; D might be TRBD2 (6 bases). With 1 base removed from V and 8 bases from J, the gap between germline ends came to 12 bases. CDR3 length: 14 amino acids. CDR1 and CDR2 (germline): LNHNV, YYDKDF (reference sequence). CDR3 in DNA: TGTGCCACCAGCAGAGGCAGGGAGGTCGATGAGCAGTTCTTC. Translating gives CATSRGREVDEQFF.

The rearrangement uses TRBV24-1 and TRBJ2-1; 10 bases fit TRBD2. Germline CDR1 is KGHDR and CDR2 is SFDVKD. V shed 1 base and J 7 bases; nucleotides not matched to a gene: 3. CDR3 length: 15 amino acids. CDR3 in amino acids: CATSDFSGRTNEQFF. The DNA of the CDR3 is TGTGCCACCAGTGATTTTAGCGGGAGGACGAATGAGCAGTTCTTC.

This sequence joins TRBV6-5 and TRBJ1-3; 10 bases fit TRBD1. The V gene end was trimmed by 8 bases and the J gene end by 5 bases; junction bases not matched to a gene: 6. This CDR3 is built from 14 residues. Germline V gives CDR1 MNHEY, CDR2 SVGAGI. CDR3 nucleotides: TGTGCCAGCGTTGACAGGGGGCTAAGAAACACCATATATTTT. Translation: CASVDRGLRNTIYF.

A few counts support this clone. The chain joins TRBV7-2 to TRBJ1-1; no clear D gene. The CDR3 spans 15 residues. Per the germline V gene, CDR1 is SGHTA and CDR2 is FQGNSA. Deletions cut 5 bases from V and 1 base from J, with 14 bases between. CDR3 sequence reads: CASSPVVGPNTEAFF. The CDR3 bases are TGTGCCAGCAGCCCAGTAGTAGGGCCGAACACTGAAGCTTTCTTT.

This chain's CDR3 is CASGQGLYGYTF. The CDR3 coding sequence is TGCGCCAGCGGACAGGGGTTGTATGGCTACACCTTC. The V and J genes are TRBV5-1 and TRBJ1-2; 9 bases are shared with TRBD1. The CDR3 covers 12 residues. Trimming cost V 7 bases and J 5 bases; bases outside gene matches: 3. Germline CDR1 SGHRS, CDR2 YFSETQ.

V gene TRBV24-1 combines with J gene TRBJ2-1; maybe TRBD1 (7 bases). The CDR3 consists of 14 residues. Germline V gives CDR1 KGHDR, CDR2 SFDVKD. V was clipped by 1 base and J by 9 bases, with 12 bases between them. The CDR3 protein is CATSDLARGAEQFF. CDR3 nucleotide sequence: TGTGCCACCAGTGATTTAGCCAGGGGGGCTGAGCAGTTCTTC.

Regarding this clone: The same CDR3 arises from other DNA sequences in this sample as well. The rearrangement links TRBV18 to TRBJ1-5; no clear D. Trimming pared 0 bases from V and 6 bases from J, leaving 6 bases between. Germline V gene data show CDR1 as KGHSH and CDR2 as LQKENI. This CDR3 is 13 amino acids long. The CDR3 DNA reads as TGTGCCAGCTCACCACCAGGCGGTCAGCCCCAGCATTTT. Translated, it gives CASSPPGGQPQHF.